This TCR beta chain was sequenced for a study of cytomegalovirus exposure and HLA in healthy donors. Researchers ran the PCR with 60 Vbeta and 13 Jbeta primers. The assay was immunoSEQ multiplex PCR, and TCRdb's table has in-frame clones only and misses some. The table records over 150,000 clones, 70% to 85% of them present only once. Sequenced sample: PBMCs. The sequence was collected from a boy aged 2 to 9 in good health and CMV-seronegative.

The CDR3 sequence is CASSFDINSPLHF. CDR3 bases: TGTGCCAGCAGCTTCGACATTAATTCACCCCTCCACTTT. The gene calls are TRBV7-8 and TRBJ1-6, with D unresolved. This CDR3 has 13 amino acids. The germline gives CDR1 SGHVS, CDR2 FQNEAQ. The V end lost 3 bases, the J end lost 6 bases, and 6 bases lay between the germline ends.